These T cell receptor beta chains were read from a single sample in a study of cytomegalovirus exposure and HLA in healthy donors. Clones were read by immunoSEQ multiplex PCR, and TCRdb kept only the in-frame ones, dropping some. The table shows more than 90,000 clones, with approximately 85% occurring only once. The sample taken for sequencing was PBMCs. The receptors come from a man aged 25 to 45 in good health and CMV-seronegative. CDR3s include the opening cysteine and the closing phenylalanine or tryptophan. Size is stated for part of the rows, as once, few or many counts, or as a class when the clone is expanded.

TRBV4-2	TRBJ2-7	once	CASSQALAGGSYEQYF
TRBV28	TRBJ2-7	NA	CASSFGLAASYEQYF
TRBV5-1	TRBJ2-7	NA	CASTPGRVPYEQYF
TRBV7-8	TRBJ2-7	once	CASSLPGLAGGMVVQYF
TRBV19	TRBJ1-1	NA	CASSTPGSRVEAFF
TRBV5-1	TRBJ1-2	NA	CASSPRGGAAYGYTF
TRBV19	TRBJ1-1	NA	CASRTQGMRNTEAFF
TRBV27	TRBJ2-2	NA	CASSLSFYIAGTSGSAGELFF
TRBV5-1	TRBJ1-6	NA	CASSSLSNSPLHF
TRBV6-6	TRBJ2-1	NA	CASSPSGSELGEQFF
TRBV6-5	TRBJ1-2	NA	CASKLTGGEIYGYTF
TRBV27	TRBJ1-2	NA	CASSSSGTGYGYTF
TRBV29-1	TRBJ1-1	NA	CSVGMNTEAFF
TRBV28	TRBJ1-4	NA	CASSRVPRQGNEKLFF
TRBV9	TRBJ2-5	once	CASSVEGLYSETQYF
TRBV27	TRBJ1-5	NA	CASSLSRDYNQPQHF
TRBV2	TRBJ2-5	NA	CASSQARGETQYF
TRBV7-6	TRBJ2-3	few	CASSLQAGGSDTQYF
TRBV5-4	TRBJ2-4	NA	CASSPSVGNIQYF
TRBV5-1	TRBJ1-3	NA	CASRGGSGNTIYF
TRBV15	TRBJ2-6	NA	CATSRGGSSGANVLTF
TRBV29-1	TRBJ1-1	NA	CSVERAGLENTEAFF
TRBV28	TRBJ2-7	NA	CASSLPSGDYYEQYF
TRBV4-2	TRBJ2-7	once	CASSLVGAREGEYF
TRBV25-1	TRBJ2-5	NA	CASSEPPQRTGGRETQYF
TRBV28	TRBJ2-2	NA	CASRGGQHTNTGELFF
TRBV9	TRBJ2-3	NA	CASSVGLAGGDTQYF
TRBV27	TRBJ2-3	NA	CASSLSQRADTQYF
TRBV5-5	TRBJ2-1	NA	CASSPGTFLFDEQFF
TRBV4-1	TRBJ1-2	NA	CASSPNRGANYGYTF
TRBV4-2	TRBJ2-7	NA	CASSLVPGPSGAPPYEQYF